This T cell receptor beta chain was sequenced during a study of cytomegalovirus exposure and HLA in healthy donors. Points on this clone: The antigen is not known.

In germline, CDR1 is GTSNPN, CDR2 SVGIG (reference sequence). Trimming left V 3 bases short and J 1 base short, with 37 bases between. The length of the CDR3 is 24 residues. Regarding the study as a whole: In a later analysis, common viral pathogens appeared linked to several of the most significant clusters. Several V segments, TRBV6-2 and TRBV6-3 among them, could not be told apart and were dropped. Later work found most CMV-associated TCR beta chains apparently HLA-restricted.

In the PCR, 60 Vbeta and 13 Jbeta primers were used. Profiling relied on immunoSEQ multiplex PCR, and the TCRdb table lists in-frame clones only, not all of them. The sample holds around 65,000 clones; more than 60% are singletons and the top ten take roughly 47%. The chain couples TRBV30 to TRBJ2-6, with D possibly TRBD2 on 7 matching bases. The clonotype comes from a man over 45 in good health and CMV-seropositive. Sequences were obtained from PBMCs. As DNA, the CDR3 is TGTGCCTGGAGCCGACCCCCGTTGGAGGGCACGAGCCGGGGGGCAGTATCTGGGGCCAACGTCCTGACTTTC. Translation: CAWSRPPLEGTSRGAVSGANVLTF.